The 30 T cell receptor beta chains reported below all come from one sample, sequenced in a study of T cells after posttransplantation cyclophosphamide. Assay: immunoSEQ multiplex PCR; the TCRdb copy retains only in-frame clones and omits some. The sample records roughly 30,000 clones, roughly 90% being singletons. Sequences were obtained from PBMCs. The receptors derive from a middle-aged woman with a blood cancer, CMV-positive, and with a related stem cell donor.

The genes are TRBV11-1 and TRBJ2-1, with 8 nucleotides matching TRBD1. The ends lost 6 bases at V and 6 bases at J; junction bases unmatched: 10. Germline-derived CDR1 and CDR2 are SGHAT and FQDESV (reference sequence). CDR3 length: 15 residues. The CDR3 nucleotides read TGTGCCAGCAGATTGGGACAGGCCTCTTCCAATGAGCAGTTCTTC. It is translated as CASRLGQASSNEQFF.

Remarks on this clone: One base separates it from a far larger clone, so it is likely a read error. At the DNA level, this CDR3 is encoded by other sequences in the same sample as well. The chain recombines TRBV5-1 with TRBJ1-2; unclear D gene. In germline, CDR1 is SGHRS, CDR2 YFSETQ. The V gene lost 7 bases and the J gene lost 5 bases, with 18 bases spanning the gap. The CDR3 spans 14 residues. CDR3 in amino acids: CASGRGRRLYGYTF. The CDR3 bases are TGCGCCAGCGGCCGGGGAAGGCGCCTGTATGGCTACACCTTC.

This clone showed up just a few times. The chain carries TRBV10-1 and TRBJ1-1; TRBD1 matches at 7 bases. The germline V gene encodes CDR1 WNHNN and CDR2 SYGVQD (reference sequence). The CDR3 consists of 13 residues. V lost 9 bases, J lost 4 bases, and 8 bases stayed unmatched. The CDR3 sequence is CASRQGPSTEAFF. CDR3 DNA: TGCGCCAGTAGACAGGGACCGAGCACTGAAGCTTTCTTT.

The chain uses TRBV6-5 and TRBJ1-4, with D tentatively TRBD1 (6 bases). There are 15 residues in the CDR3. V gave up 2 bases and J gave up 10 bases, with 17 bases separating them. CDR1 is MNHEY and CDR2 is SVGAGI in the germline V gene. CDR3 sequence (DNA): TGTGCCAGCAGTTACCAGGGGTTACAGGGTGGAAAACTGTTTTTT. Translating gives CASSYQGLQGGKLFF.

The CDR3 coding sequence is TGTGCCAGCAAGCAAGAGGGACAGGGGGCGAACTATGGCTACACCTTC. Its translation is CASKQEGQGANYGYTF. V usage is TRBV2 and J usage is TRBJ1-2; TRBD1 matches at 12 bases. The J segment lost 2 bases and the V segment lost 7 bases, leaving 8 bases of the junction unmatched. The CDR3 has 16 amino acids. Germline V CDR1 and CDR2: SNHLY, FYNNEI. The complete variable domain, with remaining parts taken from reference TRBV2 and TRBJ1-2, reads EPEVTQTPSHQVTQMGQEVILRCVPISNHLYFYWYRQILGQKVEFLVSFYNNEISEKSEIFDDQFSVERPDGSNFTLKIRSTKLEDSAMYFCASKQEGQGANYGYTFGSGTRLTVV.

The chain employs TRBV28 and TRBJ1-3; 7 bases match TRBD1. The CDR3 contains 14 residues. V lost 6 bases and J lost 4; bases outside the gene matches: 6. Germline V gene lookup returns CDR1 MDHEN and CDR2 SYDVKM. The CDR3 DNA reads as TGTGCCAGCAGACTACAGGGGCAAGGAAACACCATATATTTT. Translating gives CASRLQGQGNTIYF. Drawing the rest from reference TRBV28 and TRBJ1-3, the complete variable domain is DVKVTQSSRYLVKRTGEKVFLECVQDMDHENMFWYRQDPGLGLRLIYFSYDVKMKEKGDIPEGYSVSREKKERFSLILESASTNQTSMYLCASRLQGQGNTIYFGEGSWLTVV.

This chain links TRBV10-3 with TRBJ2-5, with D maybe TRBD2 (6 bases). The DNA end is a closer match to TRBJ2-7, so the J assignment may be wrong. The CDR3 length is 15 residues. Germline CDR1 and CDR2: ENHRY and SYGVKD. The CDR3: CAISDFSYRRDEQYF. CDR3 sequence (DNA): TGTGCCATCAGTGATTTTAGTTACAGGAGGGACGAGCAGTACTTC.

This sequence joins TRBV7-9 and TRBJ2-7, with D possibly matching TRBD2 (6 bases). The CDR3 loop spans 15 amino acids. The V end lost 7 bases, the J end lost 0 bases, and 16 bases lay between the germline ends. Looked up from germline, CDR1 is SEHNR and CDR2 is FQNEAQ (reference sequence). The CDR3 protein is CASTTTAGPSYEQYF. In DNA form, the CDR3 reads TGTGCCAGCACTACCACGGCGGGGCCCTCCTACGAGCAGTACTTC. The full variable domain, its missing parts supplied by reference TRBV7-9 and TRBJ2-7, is DTGVSQNPRHKITKRGQNVTFRCDPISEHNRLYWYRQTLGQGPEFLTYFQNEAQLEKSRLLSDRFSAERPKGSFSTLEIQRTEQGDSAMYLCASTTTAGPSYEQYFGPGTRLTVT.

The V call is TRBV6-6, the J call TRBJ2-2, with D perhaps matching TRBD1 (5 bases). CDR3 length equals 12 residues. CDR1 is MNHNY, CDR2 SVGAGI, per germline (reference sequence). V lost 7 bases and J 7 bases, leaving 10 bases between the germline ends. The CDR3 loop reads CASKGSDGELFF. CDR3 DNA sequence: TGTGCCAGCAAGGGGTCCGACGGGGAGCTGTTTTTT.

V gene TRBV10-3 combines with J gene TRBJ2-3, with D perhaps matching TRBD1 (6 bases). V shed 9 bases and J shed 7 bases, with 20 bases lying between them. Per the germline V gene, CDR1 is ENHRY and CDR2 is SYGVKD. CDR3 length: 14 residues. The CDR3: CAIHGLDRRNTQYF. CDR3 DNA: TGTGCCATACATGGGCTCGACAGGAGGAATACGCAGTATTTT.

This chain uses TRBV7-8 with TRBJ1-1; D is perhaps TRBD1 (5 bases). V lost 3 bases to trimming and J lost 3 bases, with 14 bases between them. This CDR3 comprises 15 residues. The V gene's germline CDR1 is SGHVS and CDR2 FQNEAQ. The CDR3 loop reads CASSFGRVLHTEAFF. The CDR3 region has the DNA TGTGCCAGCAGCTTCGGCAGGGTATTGCACACTGAAGCTTTCTTT. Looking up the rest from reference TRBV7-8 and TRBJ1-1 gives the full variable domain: GAGVSQSPRYKVAKRGQDVALRCDPISGHVSLFWYQQALGQGPEFLTYFQNEAQLDKSGLPSDRFFAERPEGSVSTLKIQRTQQEDSAVYLCASSFGRVLHTEAFFGQGTRLTVV.

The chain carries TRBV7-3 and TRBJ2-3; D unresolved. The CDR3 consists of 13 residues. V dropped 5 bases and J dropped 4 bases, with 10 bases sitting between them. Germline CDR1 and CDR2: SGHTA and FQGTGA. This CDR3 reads CASSPGGADTQYF. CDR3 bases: TGTGCCAGCAGCCCCGGTGGTGCAGATACGCAGTATTTT. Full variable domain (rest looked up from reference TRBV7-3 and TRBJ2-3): GAGVSQTPSNKVTEKGKYVELRCDPISGHTALYWYRQSLGQGPEFLIYFQGTGAADDSGLPNDRFFAVRPEGSVSTLKIQRTERGDSAVYLCASSPGGADTQYFGPGTRLTVL.

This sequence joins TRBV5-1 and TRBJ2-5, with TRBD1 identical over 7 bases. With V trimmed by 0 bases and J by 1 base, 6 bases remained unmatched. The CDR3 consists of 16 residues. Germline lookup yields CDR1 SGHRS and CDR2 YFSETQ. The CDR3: CASSLGDRRGQETQYF. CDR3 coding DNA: TGCGCCAGCAGCTTGGGGGACAGACGGGGCCAAGAGACCCAGTACTTC.

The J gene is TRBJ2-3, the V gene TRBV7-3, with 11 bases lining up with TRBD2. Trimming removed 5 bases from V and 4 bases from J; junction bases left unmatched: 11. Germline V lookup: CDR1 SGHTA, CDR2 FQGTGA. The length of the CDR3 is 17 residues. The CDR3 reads CASSILAGGPGADTQYF. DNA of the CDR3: TGTGCCAGCAGCATTTTAGCGGGGGGGCCTGGGGCAGATACGCAGTATTTT.

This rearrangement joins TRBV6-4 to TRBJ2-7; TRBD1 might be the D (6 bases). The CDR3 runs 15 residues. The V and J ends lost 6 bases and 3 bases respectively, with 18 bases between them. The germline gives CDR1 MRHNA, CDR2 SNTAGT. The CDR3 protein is CASRAMTGSDYEQYF. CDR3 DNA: TGTGCCAGCAGGGCCATGACAGGTTCGGACTACGAGCAGTACTTC.

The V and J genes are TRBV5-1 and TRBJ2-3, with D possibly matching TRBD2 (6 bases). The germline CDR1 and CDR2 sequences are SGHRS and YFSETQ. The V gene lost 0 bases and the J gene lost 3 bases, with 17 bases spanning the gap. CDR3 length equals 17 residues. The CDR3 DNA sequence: TGCGCCAGCAGCTTGGCCCTTGGGGACGGGGGAACAGATACGCAGTATTTT. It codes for CASSLALGDGGTDTQYF.

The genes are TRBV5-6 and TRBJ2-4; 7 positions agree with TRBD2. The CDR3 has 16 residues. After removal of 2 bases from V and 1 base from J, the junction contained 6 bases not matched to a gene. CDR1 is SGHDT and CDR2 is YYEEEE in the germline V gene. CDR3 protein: CASSFLAGEAKNIQYF. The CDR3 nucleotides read TGTGCCAGCAGCTTCTTGGCGGGGGAGGCCAAAAACATTCAGTACTTC.

Here the CDR3 DNA reads TGTGCCAGCATAACTGAGAACACCGGGGAGCTGTTTTTT. Encoded protein: CASITENTGELFF. This chain links TRBV2 with TRBJ2-2; no clear D gene. This CDR3 is 13 amino acids long. V was pared by 7 bases and J by 1 base, with 7 bases between. Germline lookup yields CDR1 SNHLY and CDR2 FYNNEI. Combining the CDR3 with reference TRBV2 and TRBJ2-2 gives the whole variable domain EPEVTQTPSHQVTQMGQEVILRCVPISNHLYFYWYRQILGQKVEFLVSFYNNEISEKSEIFDDQFSVERPDGSNFTLKIRSTKLEDSAMYFCASITENTGELFFGEGSRLTVL.

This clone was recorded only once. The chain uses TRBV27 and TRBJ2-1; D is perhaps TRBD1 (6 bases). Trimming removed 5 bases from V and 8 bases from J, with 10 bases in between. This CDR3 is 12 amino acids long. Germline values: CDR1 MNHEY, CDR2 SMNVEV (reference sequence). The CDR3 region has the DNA TGTGCCAGCAGTCCCTACAGGGATGAGCAGTTCTTC. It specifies CASSPYRDEQFF.

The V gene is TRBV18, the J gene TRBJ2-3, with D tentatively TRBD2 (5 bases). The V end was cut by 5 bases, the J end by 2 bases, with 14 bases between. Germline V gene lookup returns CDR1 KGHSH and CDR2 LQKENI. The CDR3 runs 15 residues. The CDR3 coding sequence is TGTGCCAGCTCAGGAGGACTGCTAAACACAGATACGCAGTATTTT. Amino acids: CASSGGLLNTDTQYF.

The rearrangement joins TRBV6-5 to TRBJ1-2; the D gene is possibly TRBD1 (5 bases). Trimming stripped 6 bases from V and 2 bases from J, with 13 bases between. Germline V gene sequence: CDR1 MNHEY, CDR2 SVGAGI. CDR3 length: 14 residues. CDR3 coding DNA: TGTGCCAGCAGGCTAGACAGTTCAAACTATGGCTACACCTTC. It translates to CASRLDSSNYGYTF.

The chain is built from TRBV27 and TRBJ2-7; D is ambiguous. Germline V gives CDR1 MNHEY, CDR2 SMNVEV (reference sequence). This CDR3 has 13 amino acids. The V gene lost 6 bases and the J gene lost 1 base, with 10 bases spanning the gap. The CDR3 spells CASRSGASYEQYF. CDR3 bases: TGTGCCAGCAGGTCAGGCGCATCCTACGAGCAGTACTTC.

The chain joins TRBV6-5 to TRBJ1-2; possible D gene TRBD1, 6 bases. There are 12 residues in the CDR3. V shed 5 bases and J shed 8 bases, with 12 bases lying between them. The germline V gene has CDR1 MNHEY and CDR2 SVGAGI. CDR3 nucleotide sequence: TGTGCCAGCAGTCCGGGGGGCGGGGGCTACACCTTC. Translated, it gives CASSPGGGGYTF.

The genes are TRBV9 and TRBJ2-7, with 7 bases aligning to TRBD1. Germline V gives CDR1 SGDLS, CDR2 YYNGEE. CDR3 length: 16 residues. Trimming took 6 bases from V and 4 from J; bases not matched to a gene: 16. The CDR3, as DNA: TGTGCCAGCAAGATACTCTTTCCGGGACAGACTTACGAGCAGTACTTC. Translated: CASKILFPGQTYEQYF.

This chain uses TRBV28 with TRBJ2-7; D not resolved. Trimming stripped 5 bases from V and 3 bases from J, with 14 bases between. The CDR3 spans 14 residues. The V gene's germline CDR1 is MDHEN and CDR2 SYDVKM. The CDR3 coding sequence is TGTGCCAGCAGTCCCCCAACGCGGTACTACGAGCAGTACTTC. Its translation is CASSPPTRYYEQYF. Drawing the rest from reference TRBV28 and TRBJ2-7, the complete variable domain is DVKVTQSSRYLVKRTGEKVFLECVQDMDHENMFWYRQDPGLGLRLIYFSYDVKMKEKGDIPEGYSVSREKKERFSLILESASTNQTSMYLCASSPPTRYYEQYFGPGTRLTVT.

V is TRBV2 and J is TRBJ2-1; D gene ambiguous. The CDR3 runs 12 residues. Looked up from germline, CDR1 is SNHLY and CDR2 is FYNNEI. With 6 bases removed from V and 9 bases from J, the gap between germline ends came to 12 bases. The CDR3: CASRPRVGEQFF. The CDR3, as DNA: TGTGCCAGCAGACCCCGGGTTGGTGAGCAGTTCTTC.

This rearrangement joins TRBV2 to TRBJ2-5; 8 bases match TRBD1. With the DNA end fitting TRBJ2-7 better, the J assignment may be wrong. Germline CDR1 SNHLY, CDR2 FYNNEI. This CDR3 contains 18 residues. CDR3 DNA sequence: TGTGCCAGCAGTGAAAGTGGAGGGTTTTCACAGGGGGACTACGAGCAGTACTTC. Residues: CASSESGGFSQGDYEQYF.

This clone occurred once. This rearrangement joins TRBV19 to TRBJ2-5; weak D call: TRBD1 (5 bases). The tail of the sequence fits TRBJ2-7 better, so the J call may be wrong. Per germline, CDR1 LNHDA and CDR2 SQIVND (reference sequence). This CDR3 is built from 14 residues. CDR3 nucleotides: TGTGCCAGTAGTATCGACAGAATAAGAAACGAGCAGTACTTC. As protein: CASSIDRIRNEQYF.

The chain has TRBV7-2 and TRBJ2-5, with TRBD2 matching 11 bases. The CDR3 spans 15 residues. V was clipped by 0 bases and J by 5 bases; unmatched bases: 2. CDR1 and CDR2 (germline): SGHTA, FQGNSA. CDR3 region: CASSLARTSGETQYF. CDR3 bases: TGTGCCAGCAGCTTAGCTAGGACTAGCGGGGAGACCCAGTACTTC.

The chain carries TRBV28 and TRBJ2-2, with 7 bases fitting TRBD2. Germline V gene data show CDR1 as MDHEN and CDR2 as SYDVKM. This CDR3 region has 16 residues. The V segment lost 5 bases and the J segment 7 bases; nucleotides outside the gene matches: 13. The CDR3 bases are TGTGCCAGCAGTGCCACCATGACTAGCTGGGACGGGGAGCTGTTTTTT. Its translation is CASSATMTSWDGELFF. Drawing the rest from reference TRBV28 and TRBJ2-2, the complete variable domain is DVKVTQSSRYLVKRTGEKVFLECVQDMDHENMFWYRQDPGLGLRLIYFSYDVKMKEKGDIPEGYSVSREKKERFSLILESASTNQTSMYLCASSATMTSWDGELFFGEGSRLTVL.